The sequence of this T cell receptor beta chain was determined in a study of circulating tumor DNA in untreated peripheral T-cell lymphoma. The germline V gene encodes CDR1 SGHRS and CDR2 YFSETQ. The CDR3 extends over 15 amino acids. Between the trimmed V and J ends, which lost 4 bases and 1 base, there was a span of 11 bases. The repertoire was sequenced with immunoSEQ multiplex PCR; TCRdb's copy has only in-frame clones and lacks some. The repertoire includes about 5,000 clones, around 66% of them detected once, and more than 45% sits in the top ten. The sample was tumor tissue. This TCR was recovered from a human donor with peripheral T-cell lymphoma. V and J are TRBV5-1 and TRBJ2-2; the D gene is possibly TRBD2 (6 bases). Written as DNA, the CDR3 is TGCGCCAGCAGCGAATTTAGCGGGAACACCGGGGAGCTGTTTTTT. Residues: CASSEFSGNTGELFF.